The 30 T cell receptor beta chains given below trace back to one sample, sequenced in a study of technical replicates of blood from a handful of donors. Method: immunoSEQ multiplex PCR; TCRdb's copy keeps in-frame clones and lacks some. The data contain 68,000 or so clones, about 97% of them singletons. Sequencing was carried out using T cells isolated from PBMCs. These receptor sequences come from a human donor in good health.

The rearrangement uses TRBV28 and TRBJ1-3; 7 nucleotides agree with TRBD1. Unmatched junction bases numbered 7, after V lost 2 bases and J lost 0 bases. Per the germline V gene, CDR1 is MDHEN and CDR2 is SYDVKM. CDR3 length: 17 amino acids. In DNA, the CDR3 is TGTGCCAGCAGTTTACCAGCCGGGACAGACTCTGGAAACACCATATATTTT. Protein sequence: CASSLPAGTDSGNTIYF.

The V gene is TRBV6-6, the J gene TRBJ2-7; D is possibly TRBD1 (6 bases). CDR1 and CDR2 from the germline V gene are MNHNY and SVGAGI (reference sequence). Trimming took 0 bases from V and 3 from J, leaving 12 bases between them. CDR3 length: 15 residues. The CDR3 protein is CASSYSRTDSYEQYF. CDR3 nucleotide sequence: TGTGCCAGCAGTTACTCTAGGACAGATAGCTACGAGCAGTACTTC.

The rearrangement uses TRBV29-1 and TRBJ2-7; TRBD1 matches 8 bases. The length of the CDR3 is 14 residues. V dropped 7 bases and J dropped 3; count of bases not matched to a gene: 11. The germline CDR1 and CDR2 sequences are SQVTM and ANQGSEA. CDR3 residues: CSALDPDRGYEQYF. Written as DNA, the CDR3 is TGCAGCGCGCTGGATCCAGACAGGGGCTACGAGCAGTACTTC.

The J gene is TRBJ2-7, the V gene TRBV27; the D is unclear. V lost 11 bases and J 2 bases, leaving 10 bases between the germline ends. In germline, CDR1 is MNHEY, CDR2 SMNVEV (reference sequence). This CDR3 is 11 amino acids long. In DNA, the CDR3 is TGTGCCTCCCAGTCCACCTACGAGCAGTACTTC. As protein: CASQSTYEQYF.

The gene calls are TRBV7-2 and TRBJ2-2; 12 positions agree with TRBD2. Trimming at V came to 1 base and at J to 6 bases, leaving 3 bases not matched to a gene. The CDR3 consists of 16 residues. The germline V gene encodes CDR1 SGHTA and CDR2 FQGNSA. The CDR3 is CASSLGPSGRAGELFF. The CDR3 nucleotides are TGTGCCAGCAGCTTAGGTCCTAGCGGGAGGGCCGGGGAGCTGTTTTTT.

The J gene is TRBJ1-3, the V gene TRBV30, with 8 bases aligning to TRBD1. Germline V gives CDR1 GTSNPN, CDR2 SVGIG (reference sequence). This CDR3 is built from 16 residues. V gave up 0 bases and J gave up 4 bases; unmatched junction bases: 8. The CDR3 here is CAWSVPGRGPGNTIYF. In DNA, the CDR3 is TGTGCCTGGAGTGTACCCGGCAGGGGGCCAGGAAACACCATATATTTT.

This clone was seen once. The J gene is TRBJ1-2, the V gene TRBV6-5, with D maybe TRBD1 (6 bases). The CDR3 consists of 15 residues. Germline V gene sequence: CDR1 MNHEY, CDR2 SVGAGI. The germline V and J ends were trimmed by 0 bases and 5 bases, with 13 bases remaining between them. CDR3 region: CASSYSGTPLYGYTF. CDR3 coding DNA: TGTGCCAGCAGTTACTCCGGGACACCACTTTATGGCTACACCTTC.

J is TRBJ1-4 and V is TRBV10-1; TRBD1 agrees at 9 bases. The CDR3 is 14 amino acids. V lost 5 bases, J lost 5 bases, and 3 bases stayed unmatched. CDR1 is WNHNN and CDR2 is SYGVQD in the germline V gene (reference sequence). The DNA for the CDR3 is TGCGCCAGCAGTACCGGGACAGGGAATGAAAAACTGTTTTTT. Amino acid sequence: CASSTGTGNEKLFF.

This rearrangement joins TRBV5-1 to TRBJ2-2, with D perhaps TRBD2 (6 bases). Germline CDR1 and CDR2: SGHRS and YFSETQ. The CDR3 has 14 residues. Trimming took off 4 bases at V and 2 bases at J, with 9 bases between the two ends. As DNA, the CDR3 is TGCGCCAGCAGCACGGGAGAAAACACCGGGGAGCTGTTTTTT. It is translated as CASSTGENTGELFF.

CDR3 amino acids: CASSLGDRDGELFF. The CDR3 DNA sequence: TGTGCCAGCAGCTTGGGAGATCGGGACGGGGAGCTGTTTTTT. This chain connects TRBV5-6 to TRBJ2-2; tentatively, D is TRBD2 (5 bases). The V end was cut by 0 bases, the J end by 7 bases, with 10 bases between. There are 14 residues in the CDR3. Germline loops: CDR1 SGHDT, CDR2 YYEEEE.

The chain recombines TRBV11-2 with TRBJ2-7; TRBD2 matches 10 bases. J was trimmed by 2 bases and V by 5 bases; bases with no gene match: 6. This CDR3 has 15 amino acids. CDR1 and CDR2 from the germline V gene are SGHAT and FQNNGV. CDR3 sequence: CASSDPSGSTYEQYF. The CDR3 nucleotides are TGTGCCAGCAGCGATCCTAGCGGGAGTACCTACGAGCAGTACTTC.

The chain uses TRBV11-2 and TRBJ2-2; TRBD1 matches 9 bases. With V trimmed by 8 bases and J by 2 bases, 3 bases remained unmatched. Germline V CDR1 and CDR2: SGHAT, FQNNGV. This CDR3 contains 14 residues. The CDR3 loop reads CASGTGTNTGELFF. In nucleotides, the CDR3 is TGTGCCAGCGGGACAGGGACAAACACCGGGGAGCTGTTTTTT.

The CDR3 DNA reads as TGTGCCAGCAGTGAATTTGGGGGGGATCCTCAGTTCTTC. The encoded protein is CASSEFGGDPQFF. This sequence joins TRBV25-1 and TRBJ2-1; 7 bases line up with TRBD2. Germline-derived CDR1 and CDR2 are MGHDK and SYGVNS. After removal of 1 base from V and 13 bases from J, the junction contained 7 bases not matched to a gene. CDR3 length: 13 amino acids.

This chain connects TRBV4-1 to TRBJ2-7, with 9 bases fitting TRBD1. CDR3 length: 13 residues. Per germline, CDR1 MGHRA and CDR2 YSYEKL. Trimming cost V 3 bases and J 4 bases; bases outside gene matches: 1. CDR3 region: CASSQDRGYEQYF. Here the CDR3 DNA reads TGCGCCAGCAGCCAGGACAGGGGTTACGAGCAGTACTTC.

V is TRBV12-5 and J is TRBJ2-7; the match to TRBD1 covers 8 bases. V shed 3 bases and J 2 bases; nucleotides not matched to a gene: 3. CDR1 is LGHNT and CDR2 is FRNRAP in the germline V gene. The CDR3 sequence is 14 residues long. CDR3 nucleotide sequence: TGTGCTAGTGGTTTTAGGACAGGGCCCTACGAGCAGTACTTC. Its translation: CASGFRTGPYEQYF.

This clone was seen only once. The rearrangement joins TRBV4-1 to TRBJ1-5; 7 nucleotides match TRBD1. Germline CDR1 is MGHRA and CDR2 is YSYEKL. The CDR3 extends over 14 amino acids. Unmatched junction bases numbered 7, after V lost 4 bases and J lost 7 bases. CDR3 coding DNA: TGCGCCAGCAGCCCTCCCGACAGGGTCCAGCCCCAGCATTTT. Protein sequence: CASSPPDRVQPQHF.

The rearrangement joins TRBV2 to TRBJ2-3; no reliable D call. The length of the CDR3 is 14 residues. Germline lookup yields CDR1 SNHLY and CDR2 FYNNEI. The V and J ends lost 6 bases and 4 bases respectively, with 14 bases between them. The CDR3 DNA follows: TGTGCCAGCAGCGCAAGAGCGTCCGCAGATACGCAGTATTTT. Translated, it gives CASSARASADTQYF.

The V call is TRBV19, the J call TRBJ1-5; maybe TRBD1 (5 bases). The germline gives CDR1 LNHDA, CDR2 SQIVND (reference sequence). The CDR3 covers 15 residues. V gave up 3 bases and J gave up 0 bases, with 9 bases separating them. CDR3 region: CASSMDIYSNQPQHF. In nucleotides, the CDR3 is TGTGCCAGTAGTATGGACATCTATAGCAATCAGCCCCAGCATTTT.

CDR3 residues: CASSEQGTDTEAFF. The CDR3 nucleotides are TGCGCCAGCAGCGAACAGGGTACGGACACTGAAGCTTTCTTT. The rearrangement joins TRBV5-1 to TRBJ1-1; maybe TRBD1 (6 bases). Deletions cut 4 bases from V and 3 bases from J, with 13 bases between. This CDR3 is 14 amino acids long. From germline, CDR1 is SGHRS and CDR2 YFSETQ.

V gene TRBV2 combines with J gene TRBJ2-1; perhaps TRBD2 as D (5 bases). CDR3 length: 14 residues. Between the trimmed V and J ends, which lost 2 bases and 2 bases, there was a span of 7 bases. The germline V gene has CDR1 SNHLY and CDR2 FYNNEI. The CDR3 sequence: CASSELAAYNEQFF. For the CDR3, the DNA is TGTGCCAGCAGTGAACTAGCCGCCTACAATGAGCAGTTCTTC.

The chain combines TRBV5-1 with TRBJ2-2, with 10 bases lining up with TRBD1. Germline loops: CDR1 SGHRS, CDR2 YFSETQ. Losses at the gene ends were 9 bases for V and 4 bases for J; bases not matched to a gene: 9. The CDR3 covers 15 residues. As DNA, the CDR3 is TGCGCCACCTCCGGGACAGGGGACCGCACCGGGGAGCTGTTTTTT. It encodes CATSGTGDRTGELFF.

The J gene is TRBJ2-7, the V gene TRBV27, with D perhaps TRBD2 (5 bases). The germline gives CDR1 MNHEY, CDR2 SMNVEV (reference sequence). CDR3 length: 13 residues. V lost 3 bases to trimming and J lost 7 bases, with 13 bases between them. CDR3 DNA: TGTGCCAGCAGTTTTAGCGCAAGTCGGGAGCAGTACTTC. Translation: CASSFSASREQYF.

V gene TRBV30 combines with J gene TRBJ2-5; TRBD1 agrees at 7 bases. Germline assignment: CDR1 GTSNPN and CDR2 SVGIG (reference sequence). The CDR3 is 14 residues long. V was clipped by 2 bases and J by 5 bases; unmatched bases: 8. The CDR3 region has the DNA TGTGCCTGGAGTTTGACAGGGAACGGGGAGACCCAGTACTTC. This gives the protein CAWSLTGNGETQYF.

The gene calls are TRBV27 and TRBJ1-5; D gene ambiguous. V was shortened by 0 bases and J by 2 bases, with 5 bases between the two germline ends. The germline V gene encodes CDR1 MNHEY and CDR2 SMNVEV (reference sequence). The CDR3 extends over 14 amino acids. CDR3 sequence: CASSLSAGNQPQHF. CDR3 in DNA: TGTGCCAGCAGTTTATCAGCGGGCAATCAGCCCCAGCATTTT.

The chain uses TRBV9 and TRBJ1-4; D is perhaps TRBD1 (5 bases). The V end lost 4 bases, the J end lost 2 bases, and 18 bases lay between the germline ends. Germline V gene data show CDR1 as SGDLS and CDR2 as YYNGEE. This CDR3 contains 17 residues. DNA for the CDR3: TGTGCCAGCAGCAACTCCTTCAAGGGGAGGACTAATGAAAAACTGTTTTTT. Translated, it gives CASSNSFKGRTNEKLFF. The full variable domain, rest sourced from reference TRBV9 and TRBJ1-4, is DSGVTQTPKHLITATGQRVTLRCSPRSGDLSVYWYQQSLDQGLQFLIQYYNGEERAKGNILERFSAQQFPDLHSELNLSSLELGDSALYFCASSNSFKGRTNEKLFFGSGTQLSVL.

This chain joins TRBV18 and TRBJ1-2; 7 positions match TRBD1. The CDR3 loop spans 14 amino acids. V was clipped by 3 bases and J by 8 bases; unmatched bases: 9. Germline CDR1 is KGHSH and CDR2 is LQKENI. The CDR3 is CASSPGDRERGYTF. As DNA, the CDR3 is TGTGCCAGCTCACCCGGTGACAGGGAGCGGGGCTACACCTTC.

The V call is TRBV6-5, the J call TRBJ2-7; no reliable D call. Germline CDR1 MNHEY, CDR2 SVGAGI. This CDR3 is built from 11 residues. The V end lost 6 bases, the J end lost 6 bases, and 9 bases lay between the germline ends. The CDR3 DNA follows: TGTGCCAGCAGCCGTCTCGGCGAGCAGTACTTC. It encodes CASSRLGEQYF.

This chain connects TRBV28 to TRBJ1-2, with 7 bases lining up with TRBD1. Per the germline V gene, CDR1 is MDHEN and CDR2 is SYDVKM. The trim removed 6 bases at V and 2 bases at J, leaving 3 bases unmatched. The CDR3 loop spans 13 amino acids. The CDR3 loop reads CASRGQSNYGYTF. The CDR3 region has the DNA TGTGCCAGCAGGGGACAGTCCAACTATGGCTACACCTTC.

The V and J genes are TRBV7-9 and TRBJ1-5; a possible D gene is TRBD1 (5 bases). The CDR3 is made up of 12 amino acids. The V gene's germline CDR1 is SEHNR and CDR2 FQNEAQ (reference sequence). V was cut by 1 base and J by 9 bases, with 7 bases left in between. The CDR3 nucleotides read TGTGCCAGCAGCTTAGACGGGGGGCCCCAGCATTTT. It is translated as CASSLDGGPQHF.

This rearrangement joins TRBV28 to TRBJ2-7; 11 nucleotides line up with TRBD1. J lost 3 bases, V lost 5 bases, and 6 bases had no gene match. This CDR3 contains 15 residues. Germline-derived CDR1 and CDR2 are MDHEN and SYDVKM. The CDR3 loop reads CASSGYGTGGYEQYF. The CDR3, as DNA: TGTGCCAGCAGTGGATACGGGACAGGGGGCTACGAGCAGTACTTC.